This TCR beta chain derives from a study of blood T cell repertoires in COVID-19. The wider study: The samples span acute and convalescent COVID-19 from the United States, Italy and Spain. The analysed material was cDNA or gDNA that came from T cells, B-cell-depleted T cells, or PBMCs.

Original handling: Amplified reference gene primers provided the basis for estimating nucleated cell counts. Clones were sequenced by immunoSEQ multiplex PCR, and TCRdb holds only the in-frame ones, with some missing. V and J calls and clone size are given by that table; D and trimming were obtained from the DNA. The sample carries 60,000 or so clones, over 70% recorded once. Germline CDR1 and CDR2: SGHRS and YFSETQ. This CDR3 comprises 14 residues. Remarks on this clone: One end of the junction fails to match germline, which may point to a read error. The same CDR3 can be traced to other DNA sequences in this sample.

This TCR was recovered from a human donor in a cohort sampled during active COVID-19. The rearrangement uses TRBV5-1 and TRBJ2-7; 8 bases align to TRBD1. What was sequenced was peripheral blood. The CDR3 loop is CASSSGQGTYEQYF. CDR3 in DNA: TGCGCCAGCAGCTCCGGACAGGGAACCTATGAGCAGTACTTC.